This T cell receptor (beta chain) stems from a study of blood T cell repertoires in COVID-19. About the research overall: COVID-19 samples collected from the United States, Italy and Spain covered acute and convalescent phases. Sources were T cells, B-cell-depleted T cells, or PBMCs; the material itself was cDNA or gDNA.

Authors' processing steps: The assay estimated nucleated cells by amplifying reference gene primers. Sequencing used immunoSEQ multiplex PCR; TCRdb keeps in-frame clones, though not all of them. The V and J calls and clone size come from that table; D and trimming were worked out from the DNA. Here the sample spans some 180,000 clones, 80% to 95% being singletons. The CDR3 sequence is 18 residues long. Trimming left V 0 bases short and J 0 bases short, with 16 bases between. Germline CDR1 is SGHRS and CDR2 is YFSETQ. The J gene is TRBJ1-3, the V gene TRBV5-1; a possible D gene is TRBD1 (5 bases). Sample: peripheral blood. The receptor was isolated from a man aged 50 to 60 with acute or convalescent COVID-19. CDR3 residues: CASSLVLSTVSSGNTIYF. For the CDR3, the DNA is TGCGCCAGCAGCTTGGTCCTCTCGACAGTAAGCTCTGGAAACACCATATATTTT.